In this sample, the clone carrying this T cell receptor (beta chain) turned up many times. Antigen: not known. These data come from a study of T cell responses to AZD1222 COVID-19 vaccine. Study results and caveats: Clonal diversity was possibly underestimated, and white British individuals and females predominated among donors. Vaccine-associated CD4 TCRs ranged over spike, dominating at 160-218 and 743-854. Compared with day 0, the breadth and depth of the Spike-specific TCR repertoire rose significantly after two doses of AZD1222. Close to half of spike-specific TCRs reportedly recognize unmutated variant regions.

TCRdb's copy holds only in-frame clones and misses some; the assay was immunoSEQ multiplex PCR. The sample consists of 150,000 to 200,000 clones, 90% to 95% of them appearing once. Between the trimmed V and J ends, which lost 2 bases and 3 bases, there was a span of 10 bases. The CDR3 runs 14 residues. Germline V gives CDR1 SEHNR, CDR2 FQNEAQ (reference sequence). The gene calls are TRBV7-9 and TRBJ1-1; D unclear. This receptor was identified in an adult who received the AZD1222 COVID-19 vaccine. The sequencing here drew on peripheral blood, taken 28 days after the second AZD1222 dose. The CDR3 DNA follows: TGTGCCAGCAGCTTAAGTCCATCTGACACTGAAGCTTTCTTT. Translation gives CASSLSPSDTEAFF.